Sequencing of this TCR beta chain was carried out in a study of technical replicates of blood from a handful of donors. The data were produced by immunoSEQ multiplex PCR, yet TCRdb's version contains in-frame clones alone and is incomplete. The sample yields about 82,000 clones, 85% to 95% seen once. The sequencing sample was made of T cells isolated from PBMCs. The source is a human donor in good health.

Here the CDR3 reads CSVFGSRYNEQFF. CDR3 coding DNA: TGCAGCGTTTTCGGGAGTCGATACAATGAGCAGTTCTTC. The V call is TRBV29-1, the J call TRBJ2-1, with D perhaps TRBD2 (6 bases). The V end lost 5 bases, the J end lost 4 bases, and 12 bases lay between the germline ends. This CDR3 is built from 13 residues. The germline CDR1 and CDR2 sequences are SQVTM and ANQGSEA.